This TCR beta chain was recovered during a study of read filtering for tumor transcriptome and immune sequencing. Study in general: R-ISS stage counts were roughly eight for I, roughly 16 for II, 7 for III. After DNase treatment, RNA was made into whole-transcriptome libraries.

Molecular barcoded adaptors covering alpha/delta and beta/gamma chains were used on about 390 ng RNA. TCRdb reprocessed the reads via MiXCR and lists one record per CDR3 protein. The top ten hold about an eighth of the sample, which has under 80,000 distinct CDR3 sequences, about a fifth seen once. Study-wide results and limits: Sorted CD138-negative bone marrow cells were not purified T cells.

This clonotype was observed many times. No antigen is known for it. Germline V gene sequence: CDR1 SGHRS, CDR2 YFSETQ. The germline V and J ends were trimmed by 4 bases and 1 base, with 11 bases remaining between them. The CDR3 length is 14 residues. The chain recombines TRBV5-1 with TRBJ1-1; D perhaps matches TRBD1 (6 bases). Sample: a population of CD138-negative cells sorted from bone marrow. This TCR was recovered from a donor at least 40 years old with multiple myeloma. The CDR3 region is CASSGGTRNTEAFF. CDR3 sequence (DNA): TGCGCCAGCAGCGGGGGGACACGGAACACTGAAGCTTTCTTT.